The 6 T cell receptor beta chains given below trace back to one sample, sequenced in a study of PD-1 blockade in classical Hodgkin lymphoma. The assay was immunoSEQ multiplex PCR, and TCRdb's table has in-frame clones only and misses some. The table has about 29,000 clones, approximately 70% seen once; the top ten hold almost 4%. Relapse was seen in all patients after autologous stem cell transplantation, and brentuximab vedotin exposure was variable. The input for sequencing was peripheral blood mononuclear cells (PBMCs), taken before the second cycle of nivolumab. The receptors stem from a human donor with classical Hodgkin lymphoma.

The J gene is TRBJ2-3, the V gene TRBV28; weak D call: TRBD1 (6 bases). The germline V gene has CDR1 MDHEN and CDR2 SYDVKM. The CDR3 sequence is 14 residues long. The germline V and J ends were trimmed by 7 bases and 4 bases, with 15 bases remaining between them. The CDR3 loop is CASTLWGLPDTQYF. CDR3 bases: TGTGCCAGCACCCTTTGGGGGCTTCCAGATACGCAGTATTTT.

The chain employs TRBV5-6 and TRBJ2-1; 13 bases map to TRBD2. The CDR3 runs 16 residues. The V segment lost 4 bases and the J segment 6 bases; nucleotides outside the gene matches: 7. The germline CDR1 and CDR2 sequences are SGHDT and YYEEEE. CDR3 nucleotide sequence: TGTGCCAGCAGCGCACGACTAGCGGGAGGCTTCAATGAGCAGTTCTTC. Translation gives CASSARLAGGFNEQFF.

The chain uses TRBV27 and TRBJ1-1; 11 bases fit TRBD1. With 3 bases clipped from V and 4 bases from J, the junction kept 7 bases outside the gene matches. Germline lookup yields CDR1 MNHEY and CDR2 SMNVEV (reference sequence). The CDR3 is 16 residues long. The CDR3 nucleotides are TGTGCCAGCAGTTTGCGGCCCGGGACAGGGGGCACTGAAGCTTTCTTT. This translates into CASSLRPGTGGTEAFF.

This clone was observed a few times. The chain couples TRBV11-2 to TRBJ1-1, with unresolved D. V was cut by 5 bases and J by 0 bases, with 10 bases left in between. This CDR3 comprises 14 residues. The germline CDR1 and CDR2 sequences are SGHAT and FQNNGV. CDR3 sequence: CASSARTVNTEAFF. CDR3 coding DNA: TGTGCCAGCAGCGCCCGGACGGTGAACACTGAAGCTTTCTTT.

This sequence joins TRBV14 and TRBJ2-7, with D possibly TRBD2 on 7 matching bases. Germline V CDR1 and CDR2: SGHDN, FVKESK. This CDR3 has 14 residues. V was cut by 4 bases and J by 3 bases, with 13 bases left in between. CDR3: CASSPWGGLYEQYF. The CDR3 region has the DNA TGTGCCAGCAGCCCCTGGGGGGGCCTCTACGAGCAGTACTTC.

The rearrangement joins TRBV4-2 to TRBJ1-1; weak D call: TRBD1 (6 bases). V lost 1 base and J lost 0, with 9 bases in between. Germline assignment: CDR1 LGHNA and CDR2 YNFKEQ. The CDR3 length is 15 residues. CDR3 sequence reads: CASSQVDSMNTEAFF. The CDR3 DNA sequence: TGTGCCAGCAGCCAAGTGGACAGCATGAACACTGAAGCTTTCTTT.